A selection of T cell receptor beta chains follows, all from one sample in a study of PD-1 blockade in classical Hodgkin lymphoma. Sequencing was performed with immunoSEQ multiplex PCR; in TCRdb, only in-frame clones are kept and a portion is missing. The data hold tens of thousands of clones, with less than 90% observed a single time. Sequencing used CD4+ T cells from blood, obtained at baseline. Every receptor here comes from a human donor with classical Hodgkin lymphoma. Each CDR3 is given with its conserved first and last residue. D genes are given only for firm matches. Rows may omit the clone size; those that give it use once, few, many or a size class.

d_call	j_call	v_call	clone_size	cdr3_aa	cdr3_nt
TRBD2	TRBJ2-1	TRBV4-2	.	CASSPGTSGNNEQFF	TGTGCCAGCAGCCCCGGGACTAGCGGGAACAATGAGCAGTTCTTC
TRBD2	TRBJ2-3	TRBV4-1	.	CASSREGTSGSRRDTQYF	TGCGCCAGCAGCCGGGAAGGGACTAGCGGGAGCCGGCGGGATACGCAGTATTTT
.	TRBJ1-1	TRBV18	.	CASSPSQGMNTEAFF	TGTGCCAGCTCACCATCTCAGGGGATGAACACTGAAGCTTTCTTT
.	TRBJ1-5	TRBV7-9	few	CASSLQGSNQPQHF	TGTGCCAGCAGCCTTCAAGGAAGCAATCAGCCCCAGCATTTT
.	TRBJ1-5	TRBV30	.	CAWSVTDNQPQHF	TGTGCCTGGAGCGTAACGGACAATCAGCCCCAGCATTTT
.	TRBJ1-5	TRBV2	.	CASSPGRPNQPQHF	TGTGCCAGCAGTCCCGGGAGGCCCAATCAGCCCCAGCATTTT
TRBD1	TRBJ2-5	TRBV29-1	.	CNSLREGQHQETQYF	TGCAACAGCCTCCGTGAGGGACAGCACCAAGAGACCCAGTACTTC
TRBD2	TRBJ2-7	TRBV4-1	few	CASSQPFRGGEQYF	TGCGCCAGCAGCCAACCCTTTCGGGGAGGGGAGCAGTACTTC
.	TRBJ1-1	TRBV10-1	few	CVSVLYTEAFF	TGCGTTTCGGTCCTGTACACTGAAGCTTTCTTT
.	TRBJ2-5	TRBV28	.	CASSSSPLVGETQYF	TGTGCCAGCAGTTCCAGCCCCTTGGTCGGGGAGACCCAGTACTTC
.	TRBJ2-3	TRBV18	.	CASSPGLNTDTQYF	TGTGCCAGCTCACCGGGACTTAACACAGATACGCAGTATTTT